Below, 26 T cell receptor beta chains from the same sample are listed, as sequenced in a study of blood T cells in healthy people across ages. Next came a second PCR, run for about 7 to 11 cycles, which used a sample-barcoded 5' primer along with a J-beta primer mix. TCRdb re-called the 5' RACE reads with MiXCR, one entry per CDR3 protein. The table records roughly 1,300,000 distinct CDR3 sequences, 45% to 70% of them present only once. The specimen was blood. Every receptor here comes from a man aged 18 to 29 in good health.

The V and J genes are TRBV15 and TRBJ2-3, with 8 nucleotides matching TRBD2. The CDR3 extends over 14 amino acids. With 4 bases clipped from V and 5 bases from J, the junction kept 5 bases outside the gene matches. Per germline, CDR1 LNHNV and CDR2 YYDKDF (reference sequence). This CDR3 is CATSTGGTGDTQYF. The DNA for the CDR3 is TGTGCCACCAGCACGGGAGGGACGGGAGATACGCAGTATTTT.

This clonotype was counted only a few times. The V and J genes are TRBV10-3 and TRBJ1-2; D may be TRBD1 (5 bases). V was shortened by 2 bases and J by 3 bases, with 16 bases between the two germline ends. The CDR3 sequence is 16 residues long. Germline values: CDR1 ENHRY, CDR2 SYGVKD. CDR3 region: CAISEPAPGGHYGYTF. The CDR3 region has the DNA TGTGCCATCAGTGAGCCGGCGCCGGGGGGTCACTATGGCTACACCTTC.

The chain uses TRBV29-1 and TRBJ1-2, with D unclear. V was shortened by 7 bases and J by 3 bases, with 27 bases between the two germline ends. Germline V gene data show CDR1 as SQVTM and CDR2 as ANQGSEA. The CDR3 covers 17 residues. CDR3 in amino acids: CSAEGVRTVDSYYGYTF. CDR3 sequence (DNA): TGCAGCGCCGAGGGAGTAAGGACGGTCGACTCTTACTATGGCTACACCTTC.

This clonotype showed up just a few times. The CDR3 protein is CATSREWGGQPQHF. The CDR3 DNA reads as TGTGCCACCAGCAGAGAATGGGGAGGTCAGCCCCAGCATTTT. This chain links TRBV15 with TRBJ1-5; no reliable D call. V dropped 0 bases and J dropped 6 bases, with 9 bases sitting between them. Germline loops: CDR1 LNHNV, CDR2 YYDKDF (reference sequence). This CDR3 contains 14 residues.

This clonotype was seen more than once but under ten times. The chain links TRBV3-1 to TRBJ2-3; D is uncertain. V lost 0 bases and J 1 base, leaving 8 bases between the germline ends. Germline V gene data show CDR1 as LGHDT and CDR2 as YNNKEL (reference sequence). The CDR3 runs to 15 residues. The CDR3 protein is CASSQDPRRTDTQYF. The CDR3 DNA reads as TGTGCCAGCAGCCAAGATCCGAGACGCACAGATACGCAGTATTTT.

This clonotype occurred once. The chain has TRBV6-6 and TRBJ2-7, with D tentatively TRBD1 (5 bases). V lost 0 bases to trimming and J lost 3 bases, with 9 bases between them. Germline assignment: CDR1 MNHNY and CDR2 SVGAGI (reference sequence). The CDR3 is made up of 14 amino acids. CDR3 DNA sequence: TGTGCCAGCAGTTACTCGAAGGGGCTCTACGAGCAGTACTTC. It codes for CASSYSKGLYEQYF.

There are a few counts of this clonotype. In DNA form, the CDR3 reads TGTGCCAGCAGCCAAGAAAGTACCGGGACAGCGGCTAAGACCCAGTACTTC. The encoded protein is CASSQESTGTAAKTQYF. The chain is built from TRBV4-2 and TRBJ2-5; 7 positions match TRBD1. J gave up 6 bases and V 0 bases, and 13 bases lay outside the gene matches. CDR3 size: 17 residues. The germline CDR1 and CDR2 sequences are LGHNA and YNFKEQ.

This clonotype has just a few counts. The CDR3, as DNA: TGTGCCAGCAGCAACACCCCGACAGGGGACACCGGGGAGCTGTTTTTT. Protein product: CASSNTPTGDTGELFF. This sequence joins TRBV5-5 and TRBJ2-2, with 8 bases identical to TRBD1. Germline CDR1 is SGHKS and CDR2 is YYEKEE (reference sequence). V trimming: 4 bases; J trimming: 3 bases; junction bases outside the gene matches: 8. The CDR3 is 16 residues long.

V usage is TRBV18 and J usage is TRBJ2-1, with D perhaps being TRBD1 or TRBD2 (5 bases each). Germline V gene data show CDR1 as KGHSH and CDR2 as LQKENI. CDR3 size: 15 residues. V was trimmed by 4 bases and J by 8 bases, leaving 18 bases between them. The CDR3 nucleotides are TGTGCCAGCTCACAGGGACCAGAAAAGGCGTATGAGCAGTTCTTC. This gives the protein CASSQGPEKAYEQFF.

J is TRBJ1-1 and V is TRBV6-2 or TRBV6-3; 7 bases align to TRBD1. The V and J ends lost 4 bases and 7 bases, in that order; junction bases with no gene match: 9. Germline V lookup: CDR1 MNHEY, CDR2 SVGEGT. The CDR3 is 14 residues long. Written as DNA, the CDR3 is TGTGCCAGCAGTTGGGACAGAATCTTCAGTGAAGCTTTCTTT. It specifies CASSWDRIFSEAFF.

This chain uses TRBV2 with TRBJ2-1, with TRBD2 identical over 13 bases. Per the germline V gene, CDR1 is SNHLY and CDR2 is FYNNEI. This CDR3 comprises 15 residues. The V and J ends lost 6 bases and 9 bases, in that order; junction bases with no gene match: 8. CDR3 in DNA: TGTGCCAGCAGAGGGACTAGCGGGATCATCCGTGAGCAGTTCTTC. It is translated as CASRGTSGIIREQFF.

The J gene is TRBJ2-5, the V gene TRBV6-5; the match to TRBD1 covers 8 bases. The closer fit of TRBJ2-7 to the DNA end suggests the J call may be wrong. CDR1 is MNHEY, CDR2 SVGAGI, per germline. The CDR3 has 15 residues. The CDR3, as DNA: TGTGCCAGCAGTTACTCACTACAGGGGGTCTACGAGCAGTACTTC. It specifies CASSYSLQGVYEQYF.

At least ten counts were recorded for this clonotype. The V call is TRBV20-1, the J call TRBJ1-4, with 8 bases matching TRBD1. The CDR3 has 13 residues. The junction had 5 bases not matched to a gene; V was cut back by 3 bases and J by 8 bases. The germline gives CDR1 DFQATT, CDR2 SNEGSKA (reference sequence). The CDR3 DNA follows: TGCAGTGCTAGCAGACAGGGGACGGAAAAACTGTTTTTT. Translated, it gives CSASRQGTEKLFF.

This rearrangement joins TRBV14 to TRBJ1-1; D is undetermined. CDR3 length: 15 residues. V was cut by 5 bases and J by 3 bases, with 16 bases left in between. The germline gives CDR1 SGHDN, CDR2 FVKESK. The CDR3 sequence is CASSLGGPEDTEAFF. In DNA form, the CDR3 reads TGTGCCAGCAGCTTGGGTGGACCAGAGGACACTGAAGCTTTCTTT.

This sequence joins TRBV13 and TRBJ2-4; 9 nucleotides line up with TRBD2. The end of the DNA aligns better with TRBJ2-7, so the J call may be wrong. The CDR3 has 15 residues. CDR1 is PRHDT and CDR2 is FYEKMQ in the germline V gene (reference sequence). CDR3 DNA sequence: TGTGCCAGCAGCTTAGAGAGGGGACTAGCTTCCGAGCAGTACTTC. Protein: CASSLERGLASEQYF.

The V call is TRBV27, the J call TRBJ2-1; 14 positions match TRBD2. Matching the DNA end better, TRBJ2-7 makes the J call doubtful. The CDR3 totals 16 residues. The germline CDR1 and CDR2 sequences are MNHEY and SMNVEV (reference sequence). The CDR3 region has the DNA TGTGCCAGCAGCCTCCTGGGACTAGCGGGAGTGAAGGAGCAGTACTTC. Encoded protein: CASSLLGLAGVKEQYF.

The chain uses TRBV20-1 and TRBJ1-2; a weak D match, TRBD1 (5 bases). The CDR3 sequence is 16 residues long. In germline, CDR1 is DFQATT, CDR2 SNEGSKA (reference sequence). V lost 1 base and J lost 8, with 23 bases in between. The DNA for the CDR3 is TGCAGTGCTAGAGTCGTGACCATGGACGGCTCAGGGGGCTACACCTTC. This gives the protein CSARVVTMDGSGGYTF.

This clonotype was detected a few times. The chain joins TRBV15 to TRBJ1-1; TRBD1 matches at 10 bases. This CDR3 has 14 residues. Trimming took 1 base from V and 6 from J; bases not matched to a gene: 2. In germline, CDR1 is LNHNV, CDR2 YYDKDF (reference sequence). As DNA, the CDR3 is TGTGCCACCAGCAGAGCGGGACAGGGGCCTGAAGCTTTCTTT. It specifies CATSRAGQGPEAFF.

DNA of the CDR3: TGTGCCTGGAAGACGGACTACGAGCAGTACTTC. This codes for CAWKTDYEQYF. V gene TRBV30 combines with J gene TRBJ2-7; D unclear. The CDR3 is made up of 11 amino acids. Trimming removed 4 bases from V and 3 bases from J, with 7 bases in between. The germline CDR1 and CDR2 sequences are GTSNPN and SVGIG (reference sequence).

This chain uses TRBV6-1 with TRBJ1-1; no firm D call. This CDR3 spans 13 amino acids. Germline loops: CDR1 MNHNS, CDR2 SASEGT. Trimming took off 0 bases at V and 4 bases at J, with 6 bases between the two ends. CDR3 in amino acids: CASSEAIGTEAFF. CDR3 coding DNA: TGTGCCAGCAGTGAAGCCATTGGCACTGAAGCTTTCTTT.

The chain joins TRBV6-2 or TRBV6-3 to TRBJ2-5; either TRBD1 or TRBD2 may supply D (5 bases each). Between the trimmed V and J ends, which lost 6 bases and 1 base, there was a span of 15 bases. This CDR3 contains 15 residues. Germline loops: CDR1 MNHEY, CDR2 SVGEGT. The CDR3 loop is CASRHPGTVQETQYF. The CDR3 nucleotides read TGTGCCAGCAGGCACCCTGGGACGGTCCAAGAGACCCAGTACTTC.

The chain employs TRBV27 and TRBJ2-3, with D possibly matching TRBD2 (5 bases). In germline, CDR1 is MNHEY, CDR2 SMNVEV (reference sequence). This CDR3 is 16 amino acids long. Trimming left V 5 bases short and J 3 bases short, with 18 bases between. This CDR3 reads CASSLAGIVWTDTQYF. The CDR3 coding sequence is TGTGCCAGCAGTCTAGCCGGGATCGTGTGGACAGATACGCAGTATTTT.

The table lists this clonotype with a count of one. V is TRBV4-1 and J is TRBJ2-3, with D possibly being TRBD1 (5 bases). The CDR3 loop spans 15 amino acids. The ends were cut back, 0 bases at V and 6 bases at J, with 13 bases in the middle. The V gene's germline CDR1 is MGHRA and CDR2 YSYEKL. CDR3 coding DNA: TGCGCCAGCAGCCAAGAAGGCACAGGAGCCGATACGCAGTATTTT. Translating gives CASSQEGTGADTQYF.

The V gene is TRBV20-1, the J gene TRBJ1-2; 7 bases align to TRBD1. V lost 5 bases to trimming and J lost 6 bases; unmatched junction nucleotides: 12. CDR1 is DFQATT, CDR2 SNEGSKA, per germline (reference sequence). This CDR3 is 14 amino acids long. The CDR3 DNA follows: TGCAGTGCTGTTATACAAAGGGGGCGCGATGGCTACACCTTC. This translates into CSAVIQRGRDGYTF.

This rearrangement joins TRBV11-2 to TRBJ2-1; 10 bases agree with TRBD2. The better agreement between TRBJ2-7 and the DNA end casts doubt on the J call. The CDR3 covers 17 residues. The germline gives CDR1 SGHAT, CDR2 FQNNGV. The CDR3 DNA reads as TGTGCCAGCAGCCGCAACCTTCTAGCGGGAGACAACAATGAGCAGTACTTC. Residues: CASSRNLLAGDNNEQYF.

The sample holds a few counts of this clonotype. CDR3 nucleotides: TGCAGTGCTAGTGGGCAGTTTGATTCCTACGAGCAGTACTTC. Its protein is CSASGQFDSYEQYF. The chain employs TRBV20-1 and TRBJ2-7; no reliable D call. V lost 3 bases and J 1 base, leaving 13 bases between the germline ends. The CDR3 totals 14 residues. The germline gives CDR1 DFQATT, CDR2 SNEGSKA (reference sequence).